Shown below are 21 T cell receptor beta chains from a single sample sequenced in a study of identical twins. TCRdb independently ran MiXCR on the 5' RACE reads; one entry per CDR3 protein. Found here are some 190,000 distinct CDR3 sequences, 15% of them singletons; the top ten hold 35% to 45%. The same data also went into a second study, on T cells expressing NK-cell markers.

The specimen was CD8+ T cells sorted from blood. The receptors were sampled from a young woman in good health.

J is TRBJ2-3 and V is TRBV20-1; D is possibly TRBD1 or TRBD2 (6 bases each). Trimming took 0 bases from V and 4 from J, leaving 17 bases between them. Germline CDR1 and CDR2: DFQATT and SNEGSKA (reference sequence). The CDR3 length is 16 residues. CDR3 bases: TGCAGTGCTAGAGATGGAGGGGGAAGAGTCCCAGATACGCAGTATTTT. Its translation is CSARDGGGRVPDTQYF.

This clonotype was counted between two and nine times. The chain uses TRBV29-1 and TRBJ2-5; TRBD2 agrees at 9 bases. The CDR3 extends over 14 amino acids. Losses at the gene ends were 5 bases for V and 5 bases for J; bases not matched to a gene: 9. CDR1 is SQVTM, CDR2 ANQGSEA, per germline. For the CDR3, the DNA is TGCAGCGTTTCGGGACTAGCATTGAGGGAGACCCAGTACTTC. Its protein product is CSVSGLALRETQYF.

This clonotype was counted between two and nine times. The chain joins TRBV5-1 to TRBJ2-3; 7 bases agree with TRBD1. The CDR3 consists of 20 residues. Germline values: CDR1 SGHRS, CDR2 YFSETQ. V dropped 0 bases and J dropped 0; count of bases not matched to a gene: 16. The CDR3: CASSLAGRVGTDKSTDTQYF. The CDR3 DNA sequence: TGCGCCAGCAGCTTGGCCGGTCGAGTCGGGACAGACAAGAGCACAGATACGCAGTATTTT.

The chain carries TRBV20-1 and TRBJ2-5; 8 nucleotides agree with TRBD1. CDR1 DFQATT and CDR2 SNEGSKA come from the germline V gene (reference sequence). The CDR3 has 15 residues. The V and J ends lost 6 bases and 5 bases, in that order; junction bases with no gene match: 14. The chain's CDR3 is CSAPARTGPVETQYF. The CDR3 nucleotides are TGCAGTGCCCCAGCGCGGACAGGGCCGGTGGAGACCCAGTACTTC.

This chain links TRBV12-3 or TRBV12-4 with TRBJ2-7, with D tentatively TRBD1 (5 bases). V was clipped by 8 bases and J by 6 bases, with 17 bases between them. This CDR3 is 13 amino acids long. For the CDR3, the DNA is TGTGCCAGCCTAGACAGTGATCGGTCCGAGCAGTACTTC. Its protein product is CASLDSDRSEQYF.

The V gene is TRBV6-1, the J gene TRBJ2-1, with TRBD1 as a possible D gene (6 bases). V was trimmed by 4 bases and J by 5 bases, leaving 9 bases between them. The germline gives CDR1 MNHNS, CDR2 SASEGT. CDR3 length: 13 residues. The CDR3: CASSGPGDNEQFF. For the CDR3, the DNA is TGTGCCAGCAGTGGGCCAGGGGACAATGAGCAGTTCTTC.

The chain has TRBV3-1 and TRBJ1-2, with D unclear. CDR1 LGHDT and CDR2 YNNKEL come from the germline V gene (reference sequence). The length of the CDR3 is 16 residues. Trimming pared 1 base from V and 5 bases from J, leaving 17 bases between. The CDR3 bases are TGTGCCAGCAGCCAAGGAGGGAACAGACTTTTTTATGGCTACACCTTC. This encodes CASSQGGNRLFYGYTF.

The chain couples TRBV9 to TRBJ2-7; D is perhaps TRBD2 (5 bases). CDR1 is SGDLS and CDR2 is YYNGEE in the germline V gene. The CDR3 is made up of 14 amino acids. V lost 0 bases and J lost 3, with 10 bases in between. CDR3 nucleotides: TGTGCCAGCAGCGTAGGGACTGGGAACTACGAGCAGTACTTC. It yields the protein CASSVGTGNYEQYF.

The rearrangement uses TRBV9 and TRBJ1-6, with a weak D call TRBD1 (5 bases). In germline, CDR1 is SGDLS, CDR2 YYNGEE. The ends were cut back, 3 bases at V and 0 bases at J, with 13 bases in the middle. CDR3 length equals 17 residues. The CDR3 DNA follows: TGTGCCAGCAGCGGCAAGACAGAGGGCTCCTATAATTCACCCCTCCACTTT. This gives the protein CASSGKTEGSYNSPLHF.

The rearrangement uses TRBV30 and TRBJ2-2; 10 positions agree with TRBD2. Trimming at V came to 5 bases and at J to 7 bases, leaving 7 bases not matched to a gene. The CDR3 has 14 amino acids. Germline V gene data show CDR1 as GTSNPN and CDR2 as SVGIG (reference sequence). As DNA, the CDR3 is TGTGCCTGGTCGACTAGCGGGCCCCGCGGGGAGCTGTTTTTT. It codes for CAWSTSGPRGELFF. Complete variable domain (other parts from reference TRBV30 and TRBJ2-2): SQTIHQWPATLVQPVGSPLSLECTVEGTSNPNLYWYRQAAGRGLQLLFYSVGIGQISSEVPQNLSASRPQDRQFILSSKKLLLSDSGFYLCAWSTSGPRGELFFGEGSRLTVL.

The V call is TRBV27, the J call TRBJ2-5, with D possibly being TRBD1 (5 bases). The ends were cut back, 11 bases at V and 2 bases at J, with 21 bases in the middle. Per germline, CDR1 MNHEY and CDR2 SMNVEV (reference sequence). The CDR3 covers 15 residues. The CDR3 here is CAVPVPLGHQETQYF. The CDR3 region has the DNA TGTGCCGTCCCTGTACCCCTAGGACATCAAGAGACCCAGTACTTC.

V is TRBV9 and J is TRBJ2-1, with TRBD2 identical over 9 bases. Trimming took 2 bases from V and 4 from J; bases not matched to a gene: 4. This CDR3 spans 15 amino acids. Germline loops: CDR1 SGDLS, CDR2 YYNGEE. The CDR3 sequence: CASSVGAGGYNEQFF. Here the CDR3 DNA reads TGTGCCAGCAGCGTCGGCGCGGGAGGGTACAATGAGCAGTTCTTC.

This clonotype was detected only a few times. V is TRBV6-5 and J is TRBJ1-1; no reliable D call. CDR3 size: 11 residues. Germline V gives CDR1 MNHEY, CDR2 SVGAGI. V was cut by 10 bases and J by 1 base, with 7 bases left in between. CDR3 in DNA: TGTGCCACCACCAGGAACACTGAAGCTTTCTTT. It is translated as CATTRNTEAFF.

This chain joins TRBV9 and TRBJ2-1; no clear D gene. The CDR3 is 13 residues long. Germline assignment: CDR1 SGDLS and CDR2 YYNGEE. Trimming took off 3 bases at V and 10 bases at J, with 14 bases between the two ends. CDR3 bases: TGTGCCAGCAGCGGGTCAAACCCCACCGAGCAGTTCTTC. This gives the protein CASSGSNPTEQFF.

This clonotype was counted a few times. In DNA, the CDR3 is TGCAGCGTGGCGGGGACAGGGGCTTACGAGCAGTACTTC. Its translation: CSVAGTGAYEQYF. The J gene is TRBJ2-7, the V gene TRBV29-1, with TRBD1 matching over 10 bases. Losses at the gene ends were 6 bases for V and 4 bases for J; bases not matched to a gene: 6. The CDR3 contains 13 residues. Germline V CDR1 and CDR2: SQVTM, ANQGSEA.

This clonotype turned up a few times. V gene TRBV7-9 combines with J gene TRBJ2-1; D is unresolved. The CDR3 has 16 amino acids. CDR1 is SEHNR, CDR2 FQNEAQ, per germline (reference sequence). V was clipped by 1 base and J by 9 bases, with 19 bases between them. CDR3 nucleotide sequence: TGTGCCAGCAGCTTAGGGCTAAATTCCGTTATCGGTGAGCAGTTCTTC. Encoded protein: CASSLGLNSVIGEQFF. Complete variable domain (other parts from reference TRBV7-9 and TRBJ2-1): DTGVSQNPRHKITKRGQNVTFRCDPISEHNRLYWYRQTLGQGPEFLTYFQNEAQLEKSRLLSDRFSAERPKGSFSTLEIQRTEQGDSAMYLCASSLGLNSVIGEQFFGPGTRLTVL.

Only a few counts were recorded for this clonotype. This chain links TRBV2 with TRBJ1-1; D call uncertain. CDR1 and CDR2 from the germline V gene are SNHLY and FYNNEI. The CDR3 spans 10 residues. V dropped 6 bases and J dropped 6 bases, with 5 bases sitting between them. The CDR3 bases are TGTGCCAGCAGAGACCCTGAAGCTTTCTTT. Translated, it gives CASRDPEAFF. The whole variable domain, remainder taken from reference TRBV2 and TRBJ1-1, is EPEVTQTPSHQVTQMGQEVILRCVPISNHLYFYWYRQILGQKVEFLVSFYNNEISEKSEIFDDQFSVERPDGSNFTLKIRSTKLEDSAMYFCASRDPEAFFGQGTRLTVV.

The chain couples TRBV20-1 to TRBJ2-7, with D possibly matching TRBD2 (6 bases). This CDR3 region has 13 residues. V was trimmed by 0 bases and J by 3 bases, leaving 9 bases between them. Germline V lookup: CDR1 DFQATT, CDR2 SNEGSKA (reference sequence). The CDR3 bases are TGCAGTGCTAGAGAGGGGACTCACTACGAGCAGTACTTC. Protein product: CSAREGTHYEQYF.

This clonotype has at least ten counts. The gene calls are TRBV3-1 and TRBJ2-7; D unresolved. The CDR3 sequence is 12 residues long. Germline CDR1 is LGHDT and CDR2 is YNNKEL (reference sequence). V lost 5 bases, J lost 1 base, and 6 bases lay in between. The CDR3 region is CASSLQSYEQYF. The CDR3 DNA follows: TGTGCCAGCAGCTTACAGTCCTACGAGCAGTACTTC.

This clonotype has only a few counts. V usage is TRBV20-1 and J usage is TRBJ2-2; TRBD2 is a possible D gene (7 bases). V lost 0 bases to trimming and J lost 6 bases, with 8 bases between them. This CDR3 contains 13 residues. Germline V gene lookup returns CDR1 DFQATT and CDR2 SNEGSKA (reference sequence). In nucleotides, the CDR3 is TGCAGTGCTAGAGAAGGGGGGGCCGGGGAGCTGTTTTTT. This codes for CSAREGGAGELFF.

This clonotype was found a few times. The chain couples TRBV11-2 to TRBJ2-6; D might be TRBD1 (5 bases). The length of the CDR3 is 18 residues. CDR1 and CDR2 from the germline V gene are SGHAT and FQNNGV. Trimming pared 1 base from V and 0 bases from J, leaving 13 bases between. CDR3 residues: CASSLVLGPPSGANVLTF. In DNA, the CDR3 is TGTGCCAGCAGCTTAGTTCTGGGGCCTCCCTCTGGGGCCAACGTCCTGACTTTC.